The 21 T cell receptor beta chains reported below all come from one sample, sequenced in a study of identical twins. TCRdb reanalysed the 5' RACE reads using MiXCR and keeps one entry per CDR3 protein. The sample holds 400,000 to 500,000 distinct CDR3 sequences, less than 20% seen once. Specimen: naive T cells sorted from blood. The receptors derive from a man aged 50-59 years in good health.

This clonotype appeared a few times. DNA of the CDR3: TGCAGTGCTGGGGGTCTAACAGGGGGCGCTAAGGATACGCAGTATTTT. Translating gives CSAGGLTGGAKDTQYF. The V and J genes are TRBV20-1 and TRBJ2-3; TRBD1 matches at 9 bases. Germline trimming cut 5 bases from V and 6 bases from J; bases unmatched to any gene: 15. Germline V gene data show CDR1 as DFQATT and CDR2 as SNEGSKA (reference sequence). The CDR3 runs 16 residues.

This clonotype was seen only a few times. The gene calls are TRBV4-3 and TRBJ2-1, with 8 bases aligning to TRBD2. Germline V lookup: CDR1 LGHNA, CDR2 YSLEER. The CDR3 extends over 15 amino acids. Trimming cost V 1 base and J 7 bases; bases outside gene matches: 6. CDR3 bases: TGCGCCAGCAGCCAAGTGACGGGAGGGCGGAATGAGCAGTTCTTC. Amino acids: CASSQVTGGRNEQFF.

This clonotype was seen many times. This rearrangement joins TRBV28 to TRBJ2-7, with D perhaps TRBD1 or TRBD2 (5 bases each). Trimming took off 6 bases at V and 0 bases at J, with 33 bases between the two ends. Germline V lookup: CDR1 MDHEN, CDR2 SYDVKM. The CDR3 has 21 residues. The CDR3 DNA follows: TGTGCCAGCAGGACACCCTATATAGTACCGACAGAGCGGATGTCCTCCTACGAGCAGTACTTC. It is translated as CASRTPYIVPTERMSSYEQYF. Complete variable domain (other parts from reference TRBV28 and TRBJ2-7): DVKVTQSSRYLVKRTGEKVFLECVQDMDHENMFWYRQDPGLGLRLIYFSYDVKMKEKGDIPEGYSVSREKKERFSLILESASTNQTSMYLCASRTPYIVPTERMSSYEQYFGPGTRLTVT.

This clonotype was observed many times. V gene TRBV20-1 combines with J gene TRBJ2-3; the match to TRBD1 covers 9 bases. V lost 5 bases and J lost 6; bases outside the gene matches: 6. The CDR3 has 13 residues. Germline V CDR1 and CDR2: DFQATT, SNEGSKA (reference sequence). For the CDR3, the DNA is TGCAGTGCTGCCCGGGACAGGGTCGATACGCAGTATTTT. This codes for CSAARDRVDTQYF.

The genes are TRBV5-5 and TRBJ1-2; D is undetermined. In germline, CDR1 is SGHKS, CDR2 YYEKEE (reference sequence). Trimming stripped 4 bases from V and 4 bases from J, with 11 bases between. There are 13 residues in the CDR3. CDR3 DNA sequence: TGTGCCAGCAGCCCAGCGAGGTCCTATGGCTACACCTTC. Amino acid sequence: CASSPARSYGYTF.

The chain combines TRBV5-1 with TRBJ1-5; D ambiguous. V dropped 0 bases and J dropped 4 bases, with 8 bases sitting between them. CDR3 length: 14 amino acids. Germline V gene data show CDR1 as SGHRS and CDR2 as YFSETQ. The CDR3 protein is CASSLDTRNQPQHF. The DNA of the CDR3 is TGCGCCAGCAGCTTGGACACAAGAAATCAGCCCCAGCATTTT.

The genes are TRBV6-2 or TRBV6-3 and TRBJ1-5; 7 bases match TRBD1. The germline CDR1 and CDR2 sequences are MNHEY and SVGEGT. After removal of 0 bases from V and 6 bases from J, the junction contained 2 bases not matched to a gene. The CDR3 covers 14 residues. The CDR3 coding sequence is TGTGCCAGCAGTTACTCGACAGGGCGTCAGCCCCAGCATTTT. This sequence encodes CASSYSTGRQPQHF.

With respect to this clonotype: One end of the junction does not line up with germline, which may come from a read error. V usage is TRBV10-3 and J usage is TRBJ1-1, with TRBD1 matching 11 bases. Looked up from germline, CDR1 is ENHRY and CDR2 is SYGVKD. The CDR3 loop spans 13 amino acids. DNA for the CDR3: TGTGCCTTCAGGGACAGGGGGGAGACTGAAGCTTTCTTT. This encodes CAFRDRGETEAFF.

This clonotype was counted a few times. The chain combines TRBV10-1 with TRBJ2-3; D not certain. V was cut by 6 bases and J by 6 bases, with 13 bases left in between. The CDR3 loop spans 13 amino acids. Germline V gene data show CDR1 as WNHNN and CDR2 as SYGVQD (reference sequence). The CDR3 sequence: CASSVEAADTQYF. In DNA, the CDR3 is TGCGCCAGCAGCGTTGAGGCAGCTGATACGCAGTATTTT.

This clonotype occurred many times. This chain links TRBV4-3 with TRBJ1-1, with D uncertain. From germline, CDR1 is LGHNA and CDR2 YSLEER. The CDR3 contains 20 residues. V was cut by 0 bases and J by 1 base, with 24 bases left in between. CDR3 residues: CASSQDGVVVGPPSNTEAFF. In DNA, the CDR3 is TGCGCCAGCAGCCAAGATGGGGTAGTAGTCGGGCCCCCTTCGAACACTGAAGCTTTCTTT.

V usage is TRBV7-3 and J usage is TRBJ2-5; 8 bases agree with TRBD1. This CDR3 has 14 amino acids. J lost 5 bases, V lost 6 bases, and 8 bases had no gene match. Germline CDR1 reads SGHTA; CDR2 reads FQGTGA. CDR3 region: CASSKAGGEETQYF. CDR3 bases: TGTGCCAGCAGTAAGGCAGGGGGCGAGGAGACCCAGTACTTC.

This clonotype was counted a few times. The chain combines TRBV5-5 with TRBJ1-2; the D is unclear. Germline lookup yields CDR1 SGHKS and CDR2 YYEKEE (reference sequence). The CDR3 sequence is 12 residues long. Trimming removed 5 bases from V and 6 bases from J, with 11 bases in between. The CDR3 here is CASSLVSDGYTF. The CDR3, as DNA: TGTGCCAGCAGTCTAGTTTCGGATGGCTACACCTTC. The full variable domain, rest sourced from reference TRBV5-5 and TRBJ1-2, is DAGVTQSPTHLIKTRGQQVTLRCSPISGHKSVSWYQQVLGQGPQFIFQYYEKEERGRGNFPDRFSARQFPNYSSELNVNALLLGDSALYLCASSLVSDGYTFGSGTRLTVV.

The genes are TRBV14 and TRBJ2-3, with D uncertain. The germline CDR1 and CDR2 sequences are SGHDN and FVKESK. This CDR3 has 14 residues. The germline V and J ends were trimmed by 1 base and 4 bases, with 9 bases remaining between them. The CDR3 region is CASSQVVLADTQYF. Here the CDR3 DNA reads TGTGCCAGCAGCCAAGTTGTTTTGGCAGATACGCAGTATTTT.

This clonotype has at least ten counts. The chain combines TRBV6-1 with TRBJ2-7, with no clear D. The CDR3 is made up of 14 amino acids. Trimming cost V 6 bases and J 5 bases, with 17 bases left between them. The V gene's germline CDR1 is MNHNS and CDR2 SASEGT. This CDR3 reads CASSPIPAKDEQYF. CDR3 coding DNA: TGTGCCAGCAGCCCGATTCCAGCTAAAGACGAGCAGTACTTC.

This clonotype has just a few counts. The rearrangement links TRBV5-6 to TRBJ1-3; 12 bases line up with TRBD1. V was pared by 3 bases and J by 4 bases, with 5 bases of the junction left unmatched. Germline-derived CDR1 and CDR2 are SGHDT and YYEEEE. This CDR3 comprises 16 residues. In DNA form, the CDR3 reads TGTGCCAGCAGCTGGGGGACAGGGGGCGACGGAAACACCATATATTTT. This translates into CASSWGTGGDGNTIYF.

This clonotype was detected only a few times. The chain uses TRBV4-2 and TRBJ1-5; D call uncertain. There are 15 residues in the CDR3. Trimming cost V 0 bases and J 6 bases, with 12 bases left between them. CDR1 is LGHNA and CDR2 is YNFKEQ in the germline V gene. CDR3 region: CASSQDKWDRQPQHF. CDR3 nucleotide sequence: TGTGCCAGCAGCCAAGATAAATGGGATCGTCAGCCCCAGCATTTT.

This clonotype was seen at least ten times. V is TRBV7-8 and J is TRBJ2-3; D is unclear. The CDR3 totals 14 residues. V was clipped by 1 base and J by 4 bases, with 9 bases between them. Germline V gene lookup returns CDR1 SGHVS and CDR2 FQNEAQ. The CDR3 loop is CASSLVLSADTQYF. CDR3 in DNA: TGTGCCAGCAGCTTAGTTTTAAGCGCAGATACGCAGTATTTT.

This clonotype has more than one count but fewer than ten. The J gene is TRBJ2-7, the V gene TRBV18; 10 bases are shared with TRBD1. This CDR3 contains 14 residues. Trimming took 4 bases from V and 7 from J; bases not matched to a gene: 7. In germline, CDR1 is KGHSH, CDR2 LQKENI. CDR3 sequence: CASSRGTGVREQYF. Here the CDR3 DNA reads TGTGCCAGCTCACGAGGGACAGGGGTGCGTGAGCAGTACTTC. The entire variable domain, with the rest obtained from reference TRBV18 and TRBJ2-7, is as follows: NAGVMQNPRHLVRRRGQEARLRCSPMKGHSHVYWYRQLPEEGLKFMVYLQKENIIDESGMPKERFSAEFPKEGPSILRIQQVVRGDSAAYFCASSRGTGVREQYFGPGTRLTVT.

The chain uses TRBV12-3 or TRBV12-4 and TRBJ2-7, with D perhaps assigned TRBD1 or TRBD2 (5 bases each). CDR3 length: 12 amino acids. V lost 6 bases, J lost 3 bases, and 9 bases lay in between. CDR3 bases: TGTGCCAGCAGGGCAGGGAGCTACGAGCAGTACTTC. This codes for CASRAGSYEQYF.

This clonotype was seen at least ten times. This chain uses TRBV10-3 with TRBJ2-3; the match to TRBD1 covers 7 bases. Germline lookup yields CDR1 ENHRY and CDR2 SYGVKD. This CDR3 is built from 12 residues. V lost 6 bases, J lost 10 bases, and 7 bases stayed unmatched. CDR3 nucleotides: TGTGCCATCAGCCCAAGACAGGGCGCGCAGTATTTT. Protein product: CAISPRQGAQYF.

The rearrangement joins TRBV28 to TRBJ1-6, with a weak D call TRBD1 (5 bases). Between the trimmed V and J ends, which lost 3 bases and 3 bases, there was a span of 9 bases. Germline CDR1 is MDHEN and CDR2 is SYDVKM. The CDR3 has 15 residues. CDR3 sequence reads: CASSFTGGYNSPLHF. The CDR3 region has the DNA TGTGCCAGCAGTTTTACTGGGGGCTATAATTCACCCCTCCACTTT. The whole variable domain, remainder taken from reference TRBV28 and TRBJ1-6, is DVKVTQSSRYLVKRTGEKVFLECVQDMDHENMFWYRQDPGLGLRLIYFSYDVKMKEKGDIPEGYSVSREKKERFSLILESASTNQTSMYLCASSFTGGYNSPLHFGNGTRLTVT.